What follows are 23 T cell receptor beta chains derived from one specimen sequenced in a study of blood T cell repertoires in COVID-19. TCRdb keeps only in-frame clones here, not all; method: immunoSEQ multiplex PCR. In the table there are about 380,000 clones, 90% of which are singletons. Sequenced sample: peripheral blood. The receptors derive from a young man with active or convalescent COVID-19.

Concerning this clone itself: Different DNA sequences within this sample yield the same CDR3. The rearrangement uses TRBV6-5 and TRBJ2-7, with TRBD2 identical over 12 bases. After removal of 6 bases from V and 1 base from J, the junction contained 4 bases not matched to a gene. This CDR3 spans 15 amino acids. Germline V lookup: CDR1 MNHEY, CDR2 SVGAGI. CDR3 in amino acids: CASSLLAGGSYEQYF. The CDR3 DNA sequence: TGTGCCAGCAGCCTACTAGCGGGAGGTTCCTACGAGCAGTACTTC.

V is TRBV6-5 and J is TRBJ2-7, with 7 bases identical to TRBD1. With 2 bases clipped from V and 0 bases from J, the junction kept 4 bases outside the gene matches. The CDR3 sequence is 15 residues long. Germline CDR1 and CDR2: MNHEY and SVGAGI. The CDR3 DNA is TGTGCCAGCAGTTACCCGACAGGGATCTCCTACGAGCAGTACTTC. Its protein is CASSYPTGISYEQYF.

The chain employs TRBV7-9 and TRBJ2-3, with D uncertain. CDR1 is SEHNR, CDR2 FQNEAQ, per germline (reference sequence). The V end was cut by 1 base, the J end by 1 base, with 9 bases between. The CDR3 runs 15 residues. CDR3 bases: TGTGCCAGCAGCTTAGTTAGCCCGCGCACAGATACGCAGTATTTT. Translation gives CASSLVSPRTDTQYF.

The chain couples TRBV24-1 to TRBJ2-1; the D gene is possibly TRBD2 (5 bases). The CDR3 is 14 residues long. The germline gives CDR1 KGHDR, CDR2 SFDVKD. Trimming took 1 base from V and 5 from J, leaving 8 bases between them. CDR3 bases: TGTGCCACCAGTGATTTTACGGGGAACAATGAGCAGTTCTTC. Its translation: CATSDFTGNNEQFF.

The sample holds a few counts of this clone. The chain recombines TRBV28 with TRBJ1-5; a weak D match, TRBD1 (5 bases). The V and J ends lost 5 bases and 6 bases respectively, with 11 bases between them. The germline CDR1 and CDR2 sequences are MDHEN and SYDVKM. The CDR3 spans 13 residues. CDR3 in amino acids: CASSRAGFQPQHF. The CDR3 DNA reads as TGTGCCAGCAGTCGGGCAGGGTTTCAGCCCCAGCATTTT.

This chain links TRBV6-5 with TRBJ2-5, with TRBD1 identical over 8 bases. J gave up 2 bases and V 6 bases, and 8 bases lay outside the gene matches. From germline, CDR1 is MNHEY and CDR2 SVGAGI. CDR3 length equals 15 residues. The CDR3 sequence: CASRPLGTGQETQYF. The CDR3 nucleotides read TGTGCCAGCAGGCCCTTAGGGACAGGACAAGAGACCCAGTACTTC.

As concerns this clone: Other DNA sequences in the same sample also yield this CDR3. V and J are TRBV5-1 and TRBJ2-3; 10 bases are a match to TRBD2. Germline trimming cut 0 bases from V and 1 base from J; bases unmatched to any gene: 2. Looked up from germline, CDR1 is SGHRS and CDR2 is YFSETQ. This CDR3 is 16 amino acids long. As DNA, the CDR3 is TGCGCCAGCAGCTTGGGTCTAGCGGGGGGCACAGATACGCAGTATTTT. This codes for CASSLGLAGGTDTQYF. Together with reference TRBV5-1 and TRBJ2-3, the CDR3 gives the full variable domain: KAGVTQTPRYLIKTRGQQVTLSCSPISGHRSVSWYQQTPGQGLQFLFEYFSETQRNKGNFPGRFSGRQFSNSRSEMNVSTLELGDSALYLCASSLGLAGGTDTQYFGPGTRLTVL.

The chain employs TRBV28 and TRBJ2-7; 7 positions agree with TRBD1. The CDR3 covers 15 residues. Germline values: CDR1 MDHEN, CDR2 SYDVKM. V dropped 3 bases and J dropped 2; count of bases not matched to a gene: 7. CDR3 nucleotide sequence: TGTGCCAGCAGTTTTAGACAGGGAAGGGCCTACGAGCAGTACTTC. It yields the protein CASSFRQGRAYEQYF. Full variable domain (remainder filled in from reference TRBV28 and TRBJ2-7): DVKVTQSSRYLVKRTGEKVFLECVQDMDHENMFWYRQDPGLGLRLIYFSYDVKMKEKGDIPEGYSVSREKKERFSLILESASTNQTSMYLCASSFRQGRAYEQYFGPGTRLTVT.

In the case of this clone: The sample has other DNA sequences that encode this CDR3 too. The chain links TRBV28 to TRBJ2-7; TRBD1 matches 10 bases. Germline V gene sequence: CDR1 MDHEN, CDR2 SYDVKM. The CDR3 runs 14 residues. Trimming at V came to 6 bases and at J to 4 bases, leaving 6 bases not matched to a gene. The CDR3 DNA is TGTGCCAGCAGCCAGACAGGGGGCGCGTACGAGCAGTACTTC. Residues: CASSQTGGAYEQYF.

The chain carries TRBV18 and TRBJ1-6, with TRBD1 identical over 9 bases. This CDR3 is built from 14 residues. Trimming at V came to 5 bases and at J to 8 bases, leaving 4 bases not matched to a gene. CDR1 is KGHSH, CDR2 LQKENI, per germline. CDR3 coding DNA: TGTGCCAGCTCAGTCCGGGACAGGGATTCACCCCTCCACTTT. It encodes CASSVRDRDSPLHF.

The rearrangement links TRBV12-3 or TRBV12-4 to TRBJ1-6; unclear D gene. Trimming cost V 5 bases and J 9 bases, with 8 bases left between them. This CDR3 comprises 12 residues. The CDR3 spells CASSQDTSPLHF. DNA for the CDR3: TGTGCCAGCAGTCAAGACACTTCACCCCTCCACTTT.

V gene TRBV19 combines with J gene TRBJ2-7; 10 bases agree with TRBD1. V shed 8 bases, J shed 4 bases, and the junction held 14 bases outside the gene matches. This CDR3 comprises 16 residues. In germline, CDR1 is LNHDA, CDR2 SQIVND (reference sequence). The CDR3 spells CASEPGTGALVYEQYF. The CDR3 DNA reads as TGTGCCAGTGAACCTGGGACAGGGGCTTTGGTGTACGAGCAGTACTTC.

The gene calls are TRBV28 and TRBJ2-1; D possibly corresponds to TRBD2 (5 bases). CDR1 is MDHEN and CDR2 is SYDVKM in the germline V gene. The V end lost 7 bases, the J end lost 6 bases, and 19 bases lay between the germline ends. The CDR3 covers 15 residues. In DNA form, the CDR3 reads TGTGCCAGCAACCCGCGGGTGGCTTATGGCAATGAGCAGTTCTTC. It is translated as CASNPRVAYGNEQFF.

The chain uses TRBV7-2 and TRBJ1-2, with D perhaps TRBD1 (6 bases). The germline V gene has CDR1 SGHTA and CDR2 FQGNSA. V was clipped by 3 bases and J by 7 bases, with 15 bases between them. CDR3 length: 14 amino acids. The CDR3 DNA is TGTGCCAGCAGCTTCCCAGGGGTTAGCTCTGGCTACACCTTC. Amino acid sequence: CASSFPGVSSGYTF.

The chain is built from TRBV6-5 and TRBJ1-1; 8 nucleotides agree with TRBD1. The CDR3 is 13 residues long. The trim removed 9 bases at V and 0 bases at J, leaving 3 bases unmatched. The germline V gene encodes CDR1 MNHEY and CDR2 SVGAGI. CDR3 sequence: CASRTGLNTEAFF. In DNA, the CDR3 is TGTGCCAGTCGGACAGGGCTGAACACTGAAGCTTTCTTT.

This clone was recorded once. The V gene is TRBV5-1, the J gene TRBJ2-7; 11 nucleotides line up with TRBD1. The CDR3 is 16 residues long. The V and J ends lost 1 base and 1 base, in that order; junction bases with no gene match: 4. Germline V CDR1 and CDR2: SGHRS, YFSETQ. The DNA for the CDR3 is TGCGCCAGCAGCTTGATAGGGACAGGGGGTTCCTACGAGCAGTACTTC. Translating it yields CASSLIGTGGSYEQYF.

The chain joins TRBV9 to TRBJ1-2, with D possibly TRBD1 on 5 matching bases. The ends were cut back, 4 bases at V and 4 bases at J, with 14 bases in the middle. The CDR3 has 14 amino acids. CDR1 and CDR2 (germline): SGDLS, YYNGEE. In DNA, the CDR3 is TGTGCCAGCAGCCCCGGCGGGGACCGCTATGGCTACACCTTC. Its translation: CASSPGGDRYGYTF.

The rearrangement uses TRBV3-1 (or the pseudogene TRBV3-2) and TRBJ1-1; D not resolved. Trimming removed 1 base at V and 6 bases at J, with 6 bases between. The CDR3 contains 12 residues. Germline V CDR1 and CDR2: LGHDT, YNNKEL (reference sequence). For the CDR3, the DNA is TGTGCCAGCAGCCAAGTCCCAGCTGAAGCTTTCTTT. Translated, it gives CASSQVPAEAFF.

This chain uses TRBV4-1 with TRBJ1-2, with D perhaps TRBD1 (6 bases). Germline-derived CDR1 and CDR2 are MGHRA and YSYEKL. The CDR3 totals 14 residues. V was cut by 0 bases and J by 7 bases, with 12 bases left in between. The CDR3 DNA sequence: TGCGCCAGCAGCCAAGAGGGAGGGGGAGGTGGCTACACCTTC. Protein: CASSQEGGGGGYTF.

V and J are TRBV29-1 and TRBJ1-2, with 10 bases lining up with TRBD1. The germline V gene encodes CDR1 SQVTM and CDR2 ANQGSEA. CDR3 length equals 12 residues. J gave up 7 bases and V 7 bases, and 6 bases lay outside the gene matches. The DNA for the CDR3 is TGCAGCGCCCGACAGGGGGCTGGTGGCTACACCTTC. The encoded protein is CSARQGAGGYTF.

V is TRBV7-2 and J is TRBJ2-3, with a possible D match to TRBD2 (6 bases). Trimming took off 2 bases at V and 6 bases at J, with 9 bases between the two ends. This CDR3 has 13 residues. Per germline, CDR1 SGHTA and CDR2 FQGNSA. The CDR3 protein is CASSLSSGDTQYF. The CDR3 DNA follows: TGTGCCAGCAGCTTAAGTAGCGGCGATACGCAGTATTTT.

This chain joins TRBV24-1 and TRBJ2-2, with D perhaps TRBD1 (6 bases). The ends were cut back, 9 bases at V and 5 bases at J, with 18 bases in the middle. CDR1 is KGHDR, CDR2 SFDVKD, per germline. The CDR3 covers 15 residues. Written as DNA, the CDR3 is TGTGCCACCGCCACAGGGTTGGATTTGACCGGGGAGCTGTTTTTT. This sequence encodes CATATGLDLTGELFF.

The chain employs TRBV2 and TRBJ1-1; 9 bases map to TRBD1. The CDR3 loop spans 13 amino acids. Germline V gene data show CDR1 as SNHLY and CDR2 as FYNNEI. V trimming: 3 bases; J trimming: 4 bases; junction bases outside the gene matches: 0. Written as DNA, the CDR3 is TGTGCCAGCAGTGAGGACAGGGGCACTGAAGCTTTCTTT. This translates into CASSEDRGTEAFF.